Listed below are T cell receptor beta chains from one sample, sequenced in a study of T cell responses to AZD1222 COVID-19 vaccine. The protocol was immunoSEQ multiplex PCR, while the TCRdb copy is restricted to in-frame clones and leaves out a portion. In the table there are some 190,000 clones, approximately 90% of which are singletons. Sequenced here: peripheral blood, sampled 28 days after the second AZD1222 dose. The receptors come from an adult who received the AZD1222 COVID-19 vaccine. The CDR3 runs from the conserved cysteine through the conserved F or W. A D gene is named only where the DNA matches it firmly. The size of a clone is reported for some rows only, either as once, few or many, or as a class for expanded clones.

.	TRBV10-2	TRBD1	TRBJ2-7	TGCGCCAGCAGGGGACAGGGTCTAAGGTCCCCTTACGAGCAGTACTTC	CASRGQGLRSPYEQYF
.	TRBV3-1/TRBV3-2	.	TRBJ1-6	TGTGCCAGCAGCCAAGAACGCGGGAGGGGTAATTCACCCCTCCACTTT	CASSQERGRGNSPLHF
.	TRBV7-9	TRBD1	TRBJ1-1	TGTGCCAGCAGCTCGCGGGACAGCCGTTGGCCGGGCACTGAAGCTTTCTTT	CASSSRDSRWPGTEAFF
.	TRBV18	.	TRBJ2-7	TGTGCCAGCTCCCCAGGCCTGGCCCCTTACGAGCAGTACTTC	CASSPGLAPYEQYF
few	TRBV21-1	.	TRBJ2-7	TGTGCCAGCAGCAAAGACAGGGACCACGAGCAGTACTTC	CASSKDRDHEQYF
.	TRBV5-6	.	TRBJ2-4	TGTGCCAGCAGCTTGGCCGGGGGAGCCAAAAACATTCAGTACTTC	CASSLAGGAKNIQYF
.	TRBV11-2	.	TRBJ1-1	TGTGCCAGCAGCTCTTTAGTGTCAGGGAGGAACACTGAAGCTTTCTTT	CASSSLVSGRNTEAFF
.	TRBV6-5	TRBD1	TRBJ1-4	TGTGCCAGCAGTTCACTCGGGACAGGACATGAAAAACTGTTTTTT	CASSSLGTGHEKLFF
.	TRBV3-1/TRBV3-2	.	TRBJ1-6	TGTGCCAGCGGGCAGGGCTCACCCCTCCACTTT	CASGQGSPLHF
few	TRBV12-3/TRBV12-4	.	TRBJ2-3	TGTGCCAGCAGTTTAATCCGAACAGATACGCAGTATTTT	CASSLIRTDTQYF
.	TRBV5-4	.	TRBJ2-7	TGTGCCAGCTCCAGTCCGGTGAGCTCCTACGAGCAGTACTTC	CASSSPVSSYEQYF
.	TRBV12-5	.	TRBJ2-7	TGTGCTAGTCGCACAGGCTCACGCTTGGAGCAGTACTTC	CASRTGSRLEQYF
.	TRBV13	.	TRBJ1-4	TGTGCCAGCAGCTTAGGAGGGTTTGAAGAAAAACTGTTTTTT	CASSLGGFEEKLFF
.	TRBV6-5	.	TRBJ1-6	TGTGCCAGCAGTTACTCGAGACAGAGCTATAATTCACCCCTCCACTTT	CASSYSRQSYNSPLHF
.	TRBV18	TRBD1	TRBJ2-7	TGTGCCAGCTCGCCCGGACAGGGGGTGAACGAGCAGTACTTC	CASSPGQGVNEQYF
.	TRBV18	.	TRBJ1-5	TGTGCCAGCTCACCACAGGGGTCGGACAATCAGCCCCAGCATTTT	CASSPQGSDNQPQHF
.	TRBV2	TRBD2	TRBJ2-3	TGTGCCAGCAAGCTCCTAGCGGGGCTGACAGATACGCAGTATTTT	CASKLLAGLTDTQYF
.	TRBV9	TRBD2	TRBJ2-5	TGTGCCAGCAGCGTAGAAGGCTTGTCGGGGGGGACCCAGTACTTC	CASSVEGLSGGTQYF
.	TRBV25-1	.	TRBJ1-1	TGTGCCAGCAGGAAGACTTCGAACACTGAAGCTTTCTTT	CASRKTSNTEAFF
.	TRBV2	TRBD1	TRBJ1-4	TGTGCCAGCAACCTGCAGGGGGCTAGGGAAAAACTGTTTTTT	CASNLQGAREKLFF
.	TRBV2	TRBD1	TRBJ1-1	TGTGCCAGCAGGGGACAGTTGAACACTGAAGCTTTCTTT	CASRGQLNTEAFF
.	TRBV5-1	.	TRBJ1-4	TGCGCCAGCAGCCGACTTGCAACTAATGAAAAACTGTTTTTT	CASSRLATNEKLFF
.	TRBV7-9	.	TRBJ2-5	TGTGCCAGCACTGAAATTGACGAAGAGACCCAGTACTTC	CASTEIDEETQYF
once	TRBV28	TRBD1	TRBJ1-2	TGTGCCAGCAGACTTCCTCCGGGACAGGCCAGGGGGTATGGCTACACCTTC	CASRLPPGQARGYGYTF
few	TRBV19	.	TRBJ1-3	TGTGCCAGTAGTCTACAGGTTTACTCTGGAAACACCATATATTTT	CASSLQVYSGNTIYF
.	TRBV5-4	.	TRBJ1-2	TGTGCCAGCAGGTGGGGACATAATGGCTACACCTTC	CASRWGHNGYTF
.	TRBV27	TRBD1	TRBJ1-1	TGTGCCAGCAGAAGGGGGCGGGTCTTGAACACTGAAGCTTTCTTT	CASRRGRVLNTEAFF
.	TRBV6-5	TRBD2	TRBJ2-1	TGTGCCAGCAGTTGGACTAGCGGGAACGCCTACAATGAGCAGTTCTTC	CASSWTSGNAYNEQFF
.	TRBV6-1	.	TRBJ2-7	TGTGCCACCTCGGGAAAGCGGGAGCAGTACTTC	CATSGKREQYF
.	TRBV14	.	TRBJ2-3	TGTGCCAGCAGCCAAGAATTCGTCTTCACAGATACGCAGTATTTT	CASSQEFVFTDTQYF
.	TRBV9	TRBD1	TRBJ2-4	TGTGCCAGCAGTGGACAGGGGGCGGCCAAAAACATTCAGTACTTC	CASSGQGAAKNIQYF
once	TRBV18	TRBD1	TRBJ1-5	TGTGCCAGCTCACCAGGACAGGGGGCTACCCAAAACAATCAGCCCCAGCATTTT	CASSPGQGATQNNQPQHF